A selection of T cell receptor beta chains follows, all from one sample in a study of identifying expanded T cells in peripheral blood. Only in-frame clones appear in the TCRdb table, and some are missing; sequencing was by immunoSEQ multiplex PCR. The sample contains some 95,000 clones, roughly 90% of which appear only once. Input material: blood. These receptors were taken from a person between 18 and 69 years old in good health. CDR3s include the opening cysteine and the closing phenylalanine or tryptophan. A D gene is named only where the DNA matches it firmly. Only part of the rows carry a size: once, few, many, or a class if the clone is expanded.

13 - TRBJ2-5 TRBV2 - CASSEGREETQYF TGTGCCAGCAGTGAGGGCAGAGAAGAGACCCAGTACTTC
11 - TRBJ1-2 TRBV6-1 - CASSAGYGYTF TGTGCCAGCAGTGCGGGATATGGCTACACCTTC
15 - TRBJ2-6 TRBV4-1 - CASSQARAGANVLTF TGCGCCAGCAGCCAAGCCAGGGCTGGGGCCAACGTCCTGACTTTC
12 - TRBJ2-3 TRBV6-6 - CASRAAGNTQYF TGTGCCAGCAGAGCCGCCGGGAATACGCAGTATTTT
14 TRBD1 TRBJ1-1 TRBV2 - CASSPGQGAWEAFF TGTGCCAGCAGTCCGGGACAGGGGGCTTGGGAAGCTTTCTTT
18 TRBD2 TRBJ2-2 TRBV7-2 - CASSLRLAGSTNTGELFF TGTGCCAGCAGCTTAAGATTAGCGGGAAGTACGAACACCGGGGAGCTGTTTTTT
16 - TRBJ1-1 TRBV6-6 - CASSYPTGPGRGEAFF TGTGCCAGCAGTTACCCTACCGGCCCGGGCCGGGGTGAAGCTTTCTTT
16 - TRBJ2-4 TRBV7-5 - CVRRGQVDLAKNIQYF TGTGTCAGAAGGGGACAGGTGGATCTAGCCAAAAACATTCAGTACTTC
12 - TRBJ2-7 TRBV2 - CASTASDDEQYF TGTGCCAGTACAGCCTCGGACGACGAGCAGTACTTC
15 - TRBJ1-5 TRBV28 - CASSWRRGSGGAQHF TGTGCCAGCAGTTGGAGGAGGGGATCCGGTGGGGCCCAGCATTTT
13 - TRBJ2-7 TRBV19 few CASSIARAYEQYF TGTGCCAGTAGTATAGCCCGAGCCTACGAGCAGTACTTC
16 - TRBJ1-2 TRBV7-9 - CASSLAGGALNYGYTF TGTGCCAGCAGCTTAGCGGGCGGGGCCCTTAACTATGGCTACACCTTC
15 - TRBJ2-7 TRBV6-5 - CASSYGGTYSYEQYF TGTGCCAGCAGTTACGGTGGGACATATTCCTACGAGCAGTACTTC
14 TRBD1 TRBJ2-2 TRBV6-1 - CASTRQGNTGELFF TGTGCCAGTACCCGACAGGGGAACACCGGGGAGCTGTTTTTT
17 TRBD2 TRBJ2-3 TRBV19 - CASSRGLAGGHTDTQYF TGTGCCAGTAGTAGAGGACTAGCGGGGGGGCACACAGATACGCAGTATTTT
15 - TRBJ2-5 TRBV9 - CASSTDPSYRETQYF TGTGCCAGCAGCACGGACCCTTCGTATCGTGAGACCCAGTACTTC
12 TRBD1 TRBJ1-5 TRBV30 - CAYNRGRQPQHF TGTGCCTACAACAGGGGACGTCAGCCCCAGCATTTT
16 TRBD1 TRBJ1-5 TRBV10-3 - CAISDHGQGAVQPQHF TGTGCCATCAGTGATCACGGACAGGGGGCAGTGCAGCCCCAGCATTTT
16 - TRBJ1-4 TRBV7-9 - CASSLGGVIVSEKLFF TGTGCCAGCAGCTTAGGGGGTGTAATCGTTTCTGAAAAACTGTTTTTT
13 - TRBJ1-5 TRBV2 - CASRDRSNQPQHF TGTGCCAGCAGGGACAGAAGCAATCAGCCCCAGCATTTT
14 - TRBJ2-3 TRBV5-1 - CASSLSGSTDTQYF TGCGCCAGCAGCTTGAGCGGGAGCACAGATACGCAGTATTTT
15 TRBD1 TRBJ1-1 TRBV18 - CASSPLQGMNTEAFF TGTGCCAGCTCACCTCTACAGGGGATGAACACTGAAGCTTTCTTT
15 - TRBJ2-7 TRBV27 - CASSTLPGPFYEQYF TGTGCCAGCAGCACCCTTCCGGGTCCCTTTTACGAGCAGTACTTC
11 - TRBJ2-1 TRBV30 - CAWSWVGEQFF TGTGCCTGGAGTTGGGTGGGCGAGCAGTTCTTC
16 TRBD2 TRBJ2-3 TRBV11-3 - CASSAAGGRATDTQYF TGTGCCAGCAGCGCGGCTGGCGGGAGGGCTACAGATACGCAGTATTTT
17 TRBD1 TRBJ2-3 TRBV7-9 - CASSTRPGQGWTDTQYF TGTGCCAGCAGCACAAGACCGGGACAGGGATGGACAGATACGCAGTATTTT
14 - TRBJ1-1 TRBV7-3 - CASSPLGGGTEAFF TGTGCCAGCAGCCCATTGGGGGGAGGCACTGAAGCTTTCTTT
15 - TRBJ2-2 TRBV19 - CASSIGTAGPGELFF TGTGCCAGTAGTATAGGCACTGCAGGGCCCGGGGAGCTGTTTTTT
12 - TRBJ1-4 TRBV5-6 - CASSLGRAKLFF TGTGCCAGCAGCTTGGGAAGGGCCAAACTGTTTTTT
15 TRBD1 TRBJ2-3 TRBV12-5 - CASGTGQGEADTQYF TGTGCTAGTGGCACCGGACAGGGCGAGGCAGATACGCAGTATTTT
14 - TRBJ2-1 TRBV2 - CASSEQGTYNEQFF TGTGCCAGCAGTGAGCAGGGTACCTACAATGAGCAGTTCTTC
14 - TRBJ1-1 TRBV7-3 - CASSPKIGDLEAFF TGTGCCAGCAGTCCCAAAATCGGGGACTTGGAAGCTTTCTTT
12 - TRBJ1-5 TRBV6-1 - CASAWGDQPQHF TGTGCCAGCGCCTGGGGGGATCAGCCCCAGCATTTT
12 - TRBJ1-3 TRBV2 - CASSQGSDTIYF TGTGCCAGCAGTCAGGGTTCTGACACCATATATTTT
15 - TRBJ2-2 TRBV2 once CASSVEREGTGELFF TGTGCCAGCAGTGTTGAACGGGAAGGCACCGGGGAGCTGTTTTTT
13 TRBD1 TRBJ1-4 TRBV29-1 - CSVAGDRGEKLFF TGCAGCGTGGCCGGGGACAGAGGCGAAAAACTGTTTTTT
14 - TRBJ1-2 TRBV7-8 - CASSLAEGNYGYTF TGTGCCAGCAGCTTAGCGGAAGGGAACTATGGCTACACCTTC
13 - TRBJ1-2 TRBV29-1 - CSVVLQANYGYTF TGCAGCGTTGTGCTTCAAGCTAACTATGGCTACACCTTC
15 TRBD1 TRBJ1-4 TRBV10-3 - CAISAGQGSGEKLFF TGTGCCATCAGTGCTGGACAGGGTTCGGGGGAAAAACTGTTTTTT
18 TRBD1 TRBJ1-3 TRBV27 - CASSPGQGYRVAGNTIYF TGTGCCAGCAGCCCGGGACAGGGCTATCGGGTAGCTGGAAACACCATATATTTT
14 TRBD2 TRBJ2-1 TRBV11-3 - CASRRTSGSNEQFF TGTGCCAGCAGAAGGACTAGCGGTTCCAATGAGCAGTTCTTC
17 - TRBJ2-2 TRBV11-1 - CASSRISRPPNTGELFF TGTGCCAGCAGCCGAATAAGCCGGCCGCCGAACACCGGGGAGCTGTTTTTT
15 - TRBJ2-7 TRBV7-9 - CASSLEFQSSYEQYF TGTGCCAGCAGCTTAGAGTTCCAAAGCTCCTACGAGCAGTACTTC
14 - TRBJ2-5 TRBV5-4 - CASSLNWVQETQYF TGTGCCAGCAGCTTGAACTGGGTCCAAGAGACCCAGTACTTC
16 TRBD1 TRBJ1-6 TRBV30 - CAWSDERTGGHSPLHF TGTGCCTGGAGCGACGAAAGGACAGGGGGCCATTCACCCCTCCACTTT
15 TRBD1 TRBJ2-1 TRBV7-9 - CASSLGRGINNEQFF TGTGCCAGCAGCTTAGGCAGGGGGATTAACAATGAGCAGTTCTTC
15 TRBD2 TRBJ2-7 TRBV27 - CASRIAFGRAYEQYF TGTGCCAGCAGGATTGCTTTCGGGAGGGCCTACGAGCAGTACTTC
17 TRBD1 TRBJ1-1 TRBV5-1 - CASSLEVLQGADTEAFF TGCGCCAGCAGCTTGGAAGTCCTCCAGGGGGCGGACACTGAAGCTTTCTTT
15 TRBD2 TRBJ2-1 TRBV9 - CASTPGSGTYNEQFF TGTGCCAGCACCCCCGGTAGCGGGACCTACAATGAGCAGTTCTTC
13 - TRBJ1-1 TRBV25-1 - CATRTRANTEAFF TGTGCCACCCGCACAAGGGCGAACACTGAAGCTTTCTTT
17 - TRBJ1-3 TRBV7-8 - CASSLEQRGWVGNTIYF TGTGCCAGCAGCTTAGAGCAACGCGGGTGGGTTGGAAACACCATATATTTT
14 TRBD1 TRBJ2-7 TRBV30 - CAWGGQPHPYEQYF TGTGCCTGGGGGGGACAGCCGCATCCCTACGAGCAGTACTTC